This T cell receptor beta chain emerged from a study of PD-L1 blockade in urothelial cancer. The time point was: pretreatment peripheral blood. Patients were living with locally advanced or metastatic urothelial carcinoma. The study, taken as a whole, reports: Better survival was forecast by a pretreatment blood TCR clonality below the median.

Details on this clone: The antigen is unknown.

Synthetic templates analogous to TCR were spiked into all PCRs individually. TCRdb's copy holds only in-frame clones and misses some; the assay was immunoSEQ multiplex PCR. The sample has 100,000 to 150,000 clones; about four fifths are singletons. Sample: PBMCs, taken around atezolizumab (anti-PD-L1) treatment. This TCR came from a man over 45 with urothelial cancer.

CDR3 nucleotides: TGTGCCAGTAGTATTGCGCAGGGTGGGAGGCAGCCCCAGCATTTT. It encodes CASSIAQGGRQPQHF. V usage is TRBV19 and J usage is TRBJ1-5; possible D gene TRBD1, 5 bases. This CDR3 comprises 15 residues. The V end lost 3 bases, the J end lost 7 bases, and 16 bases lay between the germline ends. From germline, CDR1 is LNHDA and CDR2 SQIVND (reference sequence).